The clone carrying this T cell receptor beta chain was found a few times. These data belong to a study of blood T cell repertoires in COVID-19. Each participant's cohort was designated according to participant-reported clinical history. During the 2 weeks before they entered the study, exposed participants had met someone with a PCR-confirmed or clinician-diagnosed COVID-19 case. Germline CDR1 is MNHEY and CDR2 is SMNVEV (reference sequence). Losses at the gene ends were 8 bases for V and 2 bases for J; bases not matched to a gene: 5. This CDR3 has 13 residues. The table came from immunoSEQ multiplex PCR; TCRdb's copy has only in-frame clones and leaves some out. The repertoire holds some 190,000 clones, with around 80% as singletons.

The V and J genes are TRBV27 and TRBJ2-7; TRBD2 aligns across 8 bases. Sequenced sample: PBMCs or T cells enriched from blood (not recorded which). The sequence derives from a man aged 55-75 years who had been exposed to COVID-19. This chain's CDR3 is CASQRERPYEQYF. For the CDR3, the DNA is TGTGCCAGCCAGCGGGAGCGGCCCTACGAGCAGTACTTC.